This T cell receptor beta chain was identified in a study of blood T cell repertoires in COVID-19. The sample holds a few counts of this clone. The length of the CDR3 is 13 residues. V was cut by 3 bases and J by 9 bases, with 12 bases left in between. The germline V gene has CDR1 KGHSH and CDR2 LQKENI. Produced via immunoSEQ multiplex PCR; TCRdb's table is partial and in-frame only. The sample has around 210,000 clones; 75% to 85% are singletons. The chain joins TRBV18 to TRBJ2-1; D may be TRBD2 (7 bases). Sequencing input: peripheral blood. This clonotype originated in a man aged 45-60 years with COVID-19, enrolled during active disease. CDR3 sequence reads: CASSPGGLGEQFF. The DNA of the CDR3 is TGTGCCAGCTCACCGGGGGGGCTCGGTGAGCAGTTCTTC.